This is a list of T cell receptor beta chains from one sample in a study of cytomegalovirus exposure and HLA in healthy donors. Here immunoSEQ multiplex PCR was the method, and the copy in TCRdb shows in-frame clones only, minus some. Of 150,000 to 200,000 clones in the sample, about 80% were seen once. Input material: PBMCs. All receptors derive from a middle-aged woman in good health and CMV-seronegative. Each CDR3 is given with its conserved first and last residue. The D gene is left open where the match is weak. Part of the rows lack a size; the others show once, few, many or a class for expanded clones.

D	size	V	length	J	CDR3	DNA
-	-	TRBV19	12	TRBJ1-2	CASSGAASGYTF	TGTGCCAGTAGTGGCGCAGCGTCCGGCTACACCTTC
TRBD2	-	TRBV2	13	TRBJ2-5	CASSGGGSETQYF	TGTGCCAGCAGCGGGGGGGGGTCGGAGACCCAGTACTTC
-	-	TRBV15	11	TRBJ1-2	CATSRDGDYTF	TGTGCCACCAGCAGAGACGGGGACTACACCTTC
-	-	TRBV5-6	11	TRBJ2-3	CASSLVDTQYF	TGTGCCAGCAGCCTCGTGGATACGCAGTATTTT
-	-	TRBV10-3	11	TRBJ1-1	CAIREEGEAFF	TGTGCCATCAGGGAAGAGGGTGAAGCTTTCTTT
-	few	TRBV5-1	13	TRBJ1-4	CASSLEVGAELFF	TGCGCCAGCAGCTTGGAGGTGGGAGCGGAACTGTTTTTT
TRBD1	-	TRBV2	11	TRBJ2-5	CAGGQGETQYF	TGTGCCGGGGGACAGGGGGAGACCCAGTACTTC
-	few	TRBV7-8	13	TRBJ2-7	CASSLGESYEQYF	TGTGCCAGCAGTCTAGGAGAGTCCTACGAGCAGTACTTC
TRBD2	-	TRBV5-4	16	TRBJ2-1	CASSLDPSGRIDEQFF	TGTGCCAGCAGCTTGGATCCTAGCGGGAGGATAGATGAGCAGTTCTTC
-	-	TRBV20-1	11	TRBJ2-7	CSASPGYEQYF	TGCAGTGCTAGCCCCGGGTACGAGCAGTACTTC
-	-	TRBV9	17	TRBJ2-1	CASSVSGAAGSYNEQFF	TGTGCCAGCAGCGTCTCAGGGGCCGCAGGCTCCTACAATGAGCAGTTCTTC
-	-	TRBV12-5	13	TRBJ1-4	CASGPDLREKLFF	TGTGCTAGTGGACCGGACTTAAGAGAAAAACTGTTTTTT
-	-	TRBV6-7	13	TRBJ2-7	CASSYLTAYEQYF	TGTGCCAGCAGTTATCTCACGGCCTACGAGCAGTACTTC
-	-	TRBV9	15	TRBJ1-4	CASSVGSGPNEKLFF	TGTGCCAGCAGCGTAGGGTCAGGGCCTAATGAAAAACTGTTTTTT